The text below deals with one TCR beta chain. The sample comes from a study of blood T cell repertoires in COVID-19. At the level of the study: Samples of COVID-19 (acute and convalescent) were obtained from the United States, Italy and Spain.

Germline V gene sequence: CDR1 SNHLY, CDR2 FYNNEI. V was clipped by 6 bases and J by 6 bases, with 12 bases between them. This CDR3 is built from 12 residues. In the original analysis: Quantification of nucleated cells was approximated via reference gene primer amplification. Clones were read by immunoSEQ multiplex PCR, and TCRdb kept only the in-frame ones, dropping some. That table furnishes V, J and clone size, whereas the DNA furnished D and trimming. The sample has some 100,000 clones; approximately 78% are singletons. Sequenced input: peripheral blood. The receptor was derived from a man in his fifties or sixties with active or convalescent COVID-19. The V gene is TRBV2, the J gene TRBJ2-7; D remains ambiguous. CDR3 protein: CASRRQPLEQYF. CDR3 nucleotide sequence: TGTGCCAGCAGGCGGCAGCCCCTCGAGCAGTACTTC.